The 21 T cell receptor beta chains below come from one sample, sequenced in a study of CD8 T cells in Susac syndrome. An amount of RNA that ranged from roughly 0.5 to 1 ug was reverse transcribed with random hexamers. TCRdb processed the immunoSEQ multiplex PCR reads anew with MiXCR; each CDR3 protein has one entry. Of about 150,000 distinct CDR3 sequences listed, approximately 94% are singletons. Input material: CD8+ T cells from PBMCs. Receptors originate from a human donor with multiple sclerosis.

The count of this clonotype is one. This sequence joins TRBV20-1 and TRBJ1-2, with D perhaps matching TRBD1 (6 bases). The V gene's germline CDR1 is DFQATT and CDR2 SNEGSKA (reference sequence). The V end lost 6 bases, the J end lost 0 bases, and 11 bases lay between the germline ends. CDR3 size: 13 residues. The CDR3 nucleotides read TGCAGTGCCAGGGGTAGAACTAACTATGGCTACACCTTC. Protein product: CSARGRTNYGYTF.

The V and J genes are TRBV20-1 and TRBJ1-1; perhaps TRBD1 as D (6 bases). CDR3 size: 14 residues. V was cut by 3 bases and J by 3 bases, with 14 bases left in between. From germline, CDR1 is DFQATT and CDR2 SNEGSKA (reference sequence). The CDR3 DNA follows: TGCAGTGCTAGCTTGCGGGGGCTCGACACTGAAGCTTTCTTT. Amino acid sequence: CSASLRGLDTEAFF.

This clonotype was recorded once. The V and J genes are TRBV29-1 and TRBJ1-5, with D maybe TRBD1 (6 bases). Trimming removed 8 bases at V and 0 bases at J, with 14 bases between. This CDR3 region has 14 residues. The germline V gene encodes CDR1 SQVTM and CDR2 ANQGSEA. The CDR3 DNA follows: TGCAGCTGGGGGGCAGGTGATAGCAATCAGCCCCAGCATTTT. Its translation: CSWGAGDSNQPQHF.

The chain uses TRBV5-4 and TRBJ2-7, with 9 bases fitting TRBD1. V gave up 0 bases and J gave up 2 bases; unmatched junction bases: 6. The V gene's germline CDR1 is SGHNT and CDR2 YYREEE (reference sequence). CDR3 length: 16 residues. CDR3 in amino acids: CASSLAIGTGTYEQYF. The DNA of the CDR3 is TGTGCCAGCAGCTTGGCCATTGGGACAGGGACCTACGAGCAGTACTTC.

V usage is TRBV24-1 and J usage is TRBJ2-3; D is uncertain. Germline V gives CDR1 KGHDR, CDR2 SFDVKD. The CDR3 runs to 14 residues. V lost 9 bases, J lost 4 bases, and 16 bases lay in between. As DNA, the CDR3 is TGTGCCACCTCCAGCCCCTCGGGTCCAGATACGCAGTATTTT. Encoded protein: CATSSPSGPDTQYF.

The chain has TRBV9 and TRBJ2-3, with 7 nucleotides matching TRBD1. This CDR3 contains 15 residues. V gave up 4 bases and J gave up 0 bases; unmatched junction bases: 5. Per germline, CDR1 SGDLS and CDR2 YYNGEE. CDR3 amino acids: CASSFRTGSTDTQYF. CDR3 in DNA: TGTGCCAGCAGCTTCCGGACAGGAAGCACAGATACGCAGTATTTT.

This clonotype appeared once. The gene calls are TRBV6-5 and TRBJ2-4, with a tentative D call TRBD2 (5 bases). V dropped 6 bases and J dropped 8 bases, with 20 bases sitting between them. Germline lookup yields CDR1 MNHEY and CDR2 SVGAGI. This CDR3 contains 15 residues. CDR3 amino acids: CASSISGDNQDIQYF. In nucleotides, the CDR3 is TGTGCCAGCAGCATATCCGGGGATAACCAGGACATTCAGTACTTC.

This CDR3 reads CATSDLSGTGELFF. CDR3 DNA sequence: TGTGCCACCAGTGATTTATCCGGGACCGGGGAGCTGTTTTTT. The chain is built from TRBV24-1 and TRBJ2-2; D is ambiguous. Germline-derived CDR1 and CDR2 are KGHDR and SFDVKD. The CDR3 totals 14 residues. The germline V and J ends were trimmed by 1 base and 5 bases, with 7 bases remaining between them.

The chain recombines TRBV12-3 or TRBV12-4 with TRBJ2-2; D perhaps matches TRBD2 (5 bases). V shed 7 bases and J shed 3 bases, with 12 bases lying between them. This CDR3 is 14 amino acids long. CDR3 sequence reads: CASTGPGDTGELFF. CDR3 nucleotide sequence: TGTGCCAGCACTGGCCCCGGGGACACCGGGGAGCTGTTTTTT.

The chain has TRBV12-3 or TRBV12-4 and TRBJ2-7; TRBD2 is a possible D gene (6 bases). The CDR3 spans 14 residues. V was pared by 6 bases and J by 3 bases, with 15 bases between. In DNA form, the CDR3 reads TGTGCCAGCAGGCCCGGAGGGGCTTACTACGAGCAGTACTTC. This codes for CASRPGGAYYEQYF.

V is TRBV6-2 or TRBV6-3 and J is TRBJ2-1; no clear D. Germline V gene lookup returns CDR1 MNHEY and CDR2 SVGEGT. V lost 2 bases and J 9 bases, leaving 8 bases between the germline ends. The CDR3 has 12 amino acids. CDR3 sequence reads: CASSYGVSEQFF. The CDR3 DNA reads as TGTGCCAGCAGTTACGGTGTATCTGAGCAGTTCTTC.

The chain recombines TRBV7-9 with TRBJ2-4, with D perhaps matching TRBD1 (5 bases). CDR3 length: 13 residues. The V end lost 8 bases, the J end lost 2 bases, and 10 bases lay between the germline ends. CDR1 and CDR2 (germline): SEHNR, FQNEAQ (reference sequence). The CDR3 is CASAQGTKNIQYF. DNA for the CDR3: TGTGCCAGCGCCCAGGGAACCAAAAACATTCAGTACTTC. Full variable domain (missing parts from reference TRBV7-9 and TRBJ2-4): DTGVSQNPRHKITKRGQNVTFRCDPISEHNRLYWYRQTLGQGPEFLTYFQNEAQLEKSRLLSDRFSAERPKGSFSTLEIQRTEQGDSAMYLCASAQGTKNIQYFGAGTRLSVL.

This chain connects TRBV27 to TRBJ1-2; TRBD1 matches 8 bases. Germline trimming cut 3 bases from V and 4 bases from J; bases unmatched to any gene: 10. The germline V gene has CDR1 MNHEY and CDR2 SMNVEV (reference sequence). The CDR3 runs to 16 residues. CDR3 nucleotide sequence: TGTGCCAGCAGTTTCCAGGGGGCAGGGGGTAGCTATGGCTACACCTTC. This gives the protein CASSFQGAGGSYGYTF.

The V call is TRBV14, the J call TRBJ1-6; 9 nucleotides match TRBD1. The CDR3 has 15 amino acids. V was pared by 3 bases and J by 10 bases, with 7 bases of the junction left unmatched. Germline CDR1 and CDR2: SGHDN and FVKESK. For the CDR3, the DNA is TGTGCCAGCAGCCAGACCGGGACAGGGAAATCACCCCTCCACTTT. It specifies CASSQTGTGKSPLHF.

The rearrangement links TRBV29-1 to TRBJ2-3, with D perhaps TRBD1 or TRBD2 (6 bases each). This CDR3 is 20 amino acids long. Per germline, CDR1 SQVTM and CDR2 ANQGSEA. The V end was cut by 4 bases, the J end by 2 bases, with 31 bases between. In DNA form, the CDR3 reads TGCAGCGTTGTAACGGGGGCCGAACCGGGACCAAAGGTCGTCACAGATACGCAGTATTTT. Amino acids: CSVVTGAEPGPKVVTDTQYF.

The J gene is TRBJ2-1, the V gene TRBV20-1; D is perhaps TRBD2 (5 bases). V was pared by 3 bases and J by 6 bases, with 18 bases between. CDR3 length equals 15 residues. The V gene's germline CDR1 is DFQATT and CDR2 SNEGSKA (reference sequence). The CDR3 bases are TGCAGTGCTAGGGATCAATTCCGTCGGGGCAATGAGCAGTTCTTC. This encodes CSARDQFRRGNEQFF.

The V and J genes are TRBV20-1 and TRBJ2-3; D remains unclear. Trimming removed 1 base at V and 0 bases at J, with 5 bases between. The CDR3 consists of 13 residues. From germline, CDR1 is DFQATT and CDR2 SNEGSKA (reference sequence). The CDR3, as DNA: TGCAGTGCTAGAGGCGGAAGCACAGATACGCAGTATTTT. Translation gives CSARGGSTDTQYF.

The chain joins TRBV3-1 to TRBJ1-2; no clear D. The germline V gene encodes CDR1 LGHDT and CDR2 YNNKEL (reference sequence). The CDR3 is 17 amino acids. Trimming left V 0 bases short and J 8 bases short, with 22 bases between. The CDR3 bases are TGTGCCAGCAGCCAAGATCGGAGGCAGCCCGGGAAGTCGGGCTACACCTTC. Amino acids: CASSQDRRQPGKSGYTF.

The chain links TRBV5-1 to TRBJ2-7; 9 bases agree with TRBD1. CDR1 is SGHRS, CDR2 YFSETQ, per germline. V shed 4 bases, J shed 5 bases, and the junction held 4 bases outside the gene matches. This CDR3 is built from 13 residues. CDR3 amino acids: CASSLWTGDEQYF. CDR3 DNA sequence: TGCGCCAGCAGCCTGTGGACAGGGGACGAGCAGTACTTC.

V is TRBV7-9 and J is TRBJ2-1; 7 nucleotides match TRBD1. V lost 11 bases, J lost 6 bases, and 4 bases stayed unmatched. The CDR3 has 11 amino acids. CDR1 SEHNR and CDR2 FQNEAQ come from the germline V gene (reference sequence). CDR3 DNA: TGTGCCGTCCGGGACAGCAATGAGCAGTTCTTC. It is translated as CAVRDSNEQFF.

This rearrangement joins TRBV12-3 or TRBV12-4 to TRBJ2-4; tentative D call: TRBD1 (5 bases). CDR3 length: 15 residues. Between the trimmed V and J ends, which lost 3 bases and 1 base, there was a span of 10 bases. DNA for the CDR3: TGTGCCAGCAGTTTGGGGCCGCGGGCCAAAAACATTCAGTACTTC. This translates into CASSLGPRAKNIQYF.